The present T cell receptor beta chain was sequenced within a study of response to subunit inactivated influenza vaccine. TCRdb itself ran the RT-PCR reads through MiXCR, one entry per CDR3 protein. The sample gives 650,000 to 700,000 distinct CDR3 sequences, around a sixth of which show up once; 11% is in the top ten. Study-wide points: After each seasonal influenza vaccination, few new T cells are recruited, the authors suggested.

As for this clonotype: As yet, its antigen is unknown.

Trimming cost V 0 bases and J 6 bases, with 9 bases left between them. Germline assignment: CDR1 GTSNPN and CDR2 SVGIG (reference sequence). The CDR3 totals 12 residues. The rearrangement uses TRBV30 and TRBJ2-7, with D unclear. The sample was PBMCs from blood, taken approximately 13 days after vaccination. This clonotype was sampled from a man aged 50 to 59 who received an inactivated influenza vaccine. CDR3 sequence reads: CAWSVVWREQYF. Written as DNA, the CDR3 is TGTGCCTGGAGTGTAGTGTGGCGCGAGCAGTACTTC.